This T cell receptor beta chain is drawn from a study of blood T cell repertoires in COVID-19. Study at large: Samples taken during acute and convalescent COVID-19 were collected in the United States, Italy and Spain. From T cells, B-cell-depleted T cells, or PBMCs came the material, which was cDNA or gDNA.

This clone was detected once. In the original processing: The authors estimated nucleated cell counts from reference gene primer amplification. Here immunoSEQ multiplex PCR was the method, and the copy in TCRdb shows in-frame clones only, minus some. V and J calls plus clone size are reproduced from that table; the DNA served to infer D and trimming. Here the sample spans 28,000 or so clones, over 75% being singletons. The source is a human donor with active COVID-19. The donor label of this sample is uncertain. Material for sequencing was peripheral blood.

CDR3 region: CASSQGGQGRLNTEAFF. The DNA for the CDR3 is TGTGCCAGCAGCCAAGGAGGACAGGGAAGATTGAACACTGAAGCTTTCTTT. The J gene is TRBJ1-1, the V gene TRBV3-1 (or the pseudogene TRBV3-2), with TRBD1 matching 8 bases. Germline CDR1 is LGHDT and CDR2 is YNNKEL (reference sequence). The V segment lost 1 base and the J segment 0 bases; nucleotides outside the gene matches: 7. The CDR3 loop spans 17 amino acids.